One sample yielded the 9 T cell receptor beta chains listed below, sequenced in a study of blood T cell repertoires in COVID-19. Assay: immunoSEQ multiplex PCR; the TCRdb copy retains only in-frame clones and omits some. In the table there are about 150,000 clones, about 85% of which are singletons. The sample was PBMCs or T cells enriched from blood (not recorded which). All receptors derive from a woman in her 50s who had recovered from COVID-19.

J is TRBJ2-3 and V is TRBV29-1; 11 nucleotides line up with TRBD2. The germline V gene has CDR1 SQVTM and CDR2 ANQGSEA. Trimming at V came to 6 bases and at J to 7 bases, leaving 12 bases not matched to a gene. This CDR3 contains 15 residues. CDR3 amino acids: CSVGLLAGGPNTQYF. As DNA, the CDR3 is TGCAGCGTGGGACTTCTAGCGGGGGGACCGAATACGCAGTATTTT.

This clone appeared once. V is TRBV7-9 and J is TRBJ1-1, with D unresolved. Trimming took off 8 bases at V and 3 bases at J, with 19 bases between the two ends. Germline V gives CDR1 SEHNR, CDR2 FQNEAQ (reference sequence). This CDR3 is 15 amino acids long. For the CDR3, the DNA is TGTGCCAGCTGGAGCTTGGCAGAACGGGACACTGAAGCTTTCTTT. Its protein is CASWSLAERDTEAFF.

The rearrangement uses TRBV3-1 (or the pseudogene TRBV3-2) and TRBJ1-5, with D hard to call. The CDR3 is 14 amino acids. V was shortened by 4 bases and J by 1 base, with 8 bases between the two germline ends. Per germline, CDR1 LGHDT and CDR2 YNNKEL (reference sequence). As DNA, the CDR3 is TGTGCCAGCAGCCGGCTTTTAAGCAATCAGCCCCAGCATTTT. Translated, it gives CASSRLLSNQPQHF.

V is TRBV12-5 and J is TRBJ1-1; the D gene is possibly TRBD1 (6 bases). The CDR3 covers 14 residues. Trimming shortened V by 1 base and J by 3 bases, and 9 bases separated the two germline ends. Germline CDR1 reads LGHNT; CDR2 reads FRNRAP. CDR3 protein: CASGLDTGYTEAFF. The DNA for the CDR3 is TGTGCTAGTGGTTTGGATACAGGGTACACTGAAGCTTTCTTT.

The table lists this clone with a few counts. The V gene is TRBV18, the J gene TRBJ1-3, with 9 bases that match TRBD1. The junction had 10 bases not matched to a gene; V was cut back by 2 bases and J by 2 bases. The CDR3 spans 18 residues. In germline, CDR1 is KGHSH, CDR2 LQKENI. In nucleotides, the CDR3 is TGTGCCAGCTCACCAGGGACAGGGAACCGTAATCCTGGAAACACCATATATTTT. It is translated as CASSPGTGNRNPGNTIYF. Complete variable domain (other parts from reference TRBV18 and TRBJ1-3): NAGVMQNPRHLVRRRGQEARLRCSPMKGHSHVYWYRQLPEEGLKFMVYLQKENIIDESGMPKERFSAEFPKEGPSILRIQQVVRGDSAAYFCASSPGTGNRNPGNTIYFGEGSWLTVV.

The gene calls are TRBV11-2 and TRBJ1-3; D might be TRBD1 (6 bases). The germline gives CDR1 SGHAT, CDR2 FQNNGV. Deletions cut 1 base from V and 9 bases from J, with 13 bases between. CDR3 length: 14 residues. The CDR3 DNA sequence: TGTGCCAGCAGCTTAGGAACAATGACAGGCACCATATATTTT. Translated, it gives CASSLGTMTGTIYF.

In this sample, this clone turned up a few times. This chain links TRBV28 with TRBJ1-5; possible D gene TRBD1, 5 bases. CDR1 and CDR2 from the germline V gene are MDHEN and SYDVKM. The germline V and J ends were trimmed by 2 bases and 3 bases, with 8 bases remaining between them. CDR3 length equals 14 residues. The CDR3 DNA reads TGTGCCAGCAGTTTACGGGGGATCAATCAGCCCCAGCATTTT. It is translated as CASSLRGINQPQHF.

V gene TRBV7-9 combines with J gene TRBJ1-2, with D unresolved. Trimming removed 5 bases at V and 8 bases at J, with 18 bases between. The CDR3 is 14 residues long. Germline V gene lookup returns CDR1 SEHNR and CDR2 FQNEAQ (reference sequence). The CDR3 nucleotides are TGTGCCAGCAGCGCCGGCGGTGGTTTTGGCGGCTACACCTTC. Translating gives CASSAGGGFGGYTF.

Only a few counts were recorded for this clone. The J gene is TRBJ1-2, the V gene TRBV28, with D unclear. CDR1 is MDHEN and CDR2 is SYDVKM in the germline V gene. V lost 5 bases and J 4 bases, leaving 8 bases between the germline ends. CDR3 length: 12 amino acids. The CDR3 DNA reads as TGTGCCAGCAGTCCCGGGAGCTATGGCTACACCTTC. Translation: CASSPGSYGYTF.